Each of the 8 T cell receptor beta chains below was sequenced from the same sample in a study. TCRdb re-derived calls from the 5' RACE reads in MiXCR, one entry per CDR3 protein. The sample holds more than 40,000 distinct CDR3 sequences, just under 30% seen once. The sequenced material came from memory CD4+ T cells sorted from a lymph node. Subset: memory CD4+ T cells, CD4+CD45RO+CD25-. The receptors shown here come from a female donor with breast cancer.

This clonotype has at least ten counts. V gene TRBV4-2 combines with J gene TRBJ1-4; tentatively, D is TRBD1 (5 bases). Germline CDR1 is LGHNA and CDR2 is YNFKEQ. With 2 bases removed from V and 4 bases from J, the gap between germline ends came to 14 bases. This CDR3 spans 16 amino acids. In DNA form, the CDR3 reads TGTGCCAGCAGCCAAAGGTTGGGACGGGTTAATGAAAAACTGTTTTTT. Translation: CASSQRLGRVNEKLFF.

This clonotype was detected only a few times. The rearrangement uses TRBV5-5 and TRBJ2-7; weak D call: TRBD2 (6 bases). CDR3 length: 16 residues. CDR1 and CDR2 from the germline V gene are SGHKS and YYEKEE (reference sequence). V lost 3 bases and J 1 base, leaving 17 bases between the germline ends. The CDR3 sequence is CASSWDSDISSYEQYF. The CDR3 DNA is TGTGCCAGCAGCTGGGACTCGGACATAAGTTCCTACGAGCAGTACTTC.

This clonotype was seen a handful of times. Here the CDR3 reads CASSPGLAAIGTQYF. CDR3 coding DNA: TGTGCCAGCAGCCCCGGTCTAGCGGCAATTGGTACGCAGTATTTT. The chain is built from TRBV7-6 and TRBJ2-3; 7 bases line up with TRBD2. The CDR3 spans 15 residues. J lost 8 bases, V lost 5 bases, and 13 bases had no gene match. Germline V CDR1 and CDR2: SGHVS, FNYEAQ.

Concerning this clonotype: At one boundary the junction diverges from the germline segment, which might be a read error. This chain uses TRBV4-2 with TRBJ2-7, with D possibly being TRBD2 (6 bases). The CDR3 spans 15 residues. Germline loops: CDR1 LGHNA, CDR2 YNFKEQ. CDR3 loop: CASSRAGGRTYEQYF. The CDR3 DNA reads as TGCGCCAGCAGCCGAGCAGGAGGGCGGACCTACGAGCAGTACTTC.

The V gene is TRBV3-1, the J gene TRBJ2-3; 14 bases are shared with TRBD2. CDR3 length equals 19 residues. V was clipped by 1 base and J by 1 base; unmatched bases: 7. CDR1 and CDR2 from the germline V gene are LGHDT and YNNKEL (reference sequence). CDR3 in amino acids: CASSQGTSGRRLGTDTQYF. The CDR3 coding sequence is TGTGCCAGCAGCCAAGGGACTAGCGGGAGGAGGCTGGGCACAGATACGCAGTATTTT.

The V gene is TRBV6-1, the J gene TRBJ2-7; D tentatively fits TRBD1 or TRBD2 (5 bases each). Germline V gives CDR1 MNHNS, CDR2 SASEGT. V was cut by 10 bases and J by 3 bases, with 10 bases left in between. This CDR3 spans 11 amino acids. The CDR3 DNA follows: TGTGCCACCTGGGACGGCTACGAGCAGTACTTC. Encoded protein: CATWDGYEQYF.

This clonotype is termed medium-sized. The chain uses TRBV5-1 and TRBJ2-7; TRBD1 aligns across 11 bases. V was clipped by 6 bases and J by 5 bases; unmatched bases: 4. CDR1 SGHRS and CDR2 YFSETQ come from the germline V gene. This CDR3 has 13 residues. CDR3 protein: CASTDRGLHEQYF. The CDR3 nucleotides read TGCGCCAGCACGGACAGGGGGCTTCACGAGCAGTACTTC.

This sequence joins TRBV5-1 and TRBJ2-3, with 8 bases that match TRBD1. The CDR3 runs to 15 residues. CDR1 is SGHRS and CDR2 is YFSETQ in the germline V gene. The ends lost 2 bases at V and 4 bases at J; junction bases unmatched: 6. CDR3 residues: CASSFRTGSPDTQYF. The CDR3 coding sequence is TGCGCCAGCAGCTTCCGGACAGGGTCCCCAGATACGCAGTATTTT.